These 17 T cell receptor beta chains were sequenced from one sample in a study of blood T cell repertoires in COVID-19. Only in-frame clones appear in the TCRdb table, and some are missing; sequencing was by immunoSEQ multiplex PCR. The data hold some 150,000 clones, with just under 80% observed a single time. The sample consisted of peripheral blood. These receptor sequences come from a woman older than 75 with acute or convalescent COVID-19.

The rearrangement uses TRBV12-3 or TRBV12-4 and TRBJ2-1, with D unclear. This CDR3 spans 12 amino acids. Between the trimmed V and J ends, which lost 5 bases and 9 bases, there was a span of 11 bases. CDR3 amino acids: CASSVTRGEQFF. CDR3 coding DNA: TGTGCCAGCAGTGTCACGAGAGGTGAGCAGTTCTTC.

This chain joins TRBV7-3 and TRBJ2-7, with D maybe TRBD2 (5 bases). There are 14 residues in the CDR3. V gave up 1 base and J gave up 4 bases, with 11 bases separating them. CDR1 is SGHTA, CDR2 FQGTGA, per germline. The CDR3 DNA follows: TGTGCCAGCAGCTTAAGTCCGGGCGGGTACGAGCAGTACTTC. The encoded protein is CASSLSPGGYEQYF.

J is TRBJ1-1 and V is TRBV30; D is uncertain. Germline lookup yields CDR1 GTSNPN and CDR2 SVGIG (reference sequence). Trimming cost V 4 bases and J 4 bases, with 10 bases left between them. This CDR3 has 12 residues. The CDR3, as DNA: TGTGCCTGGACAGGATTTGTCACTGAAGCTTTCTTT. Protein product: CAWTGFVTEAFF.

The rearrangement joins TRBV19 to TRBJ2-3; D unresolved. The CDR3 is made up of 11 amino acids. Germline CDR1 reads LNHDA; CDR2 reads SQIVND (reference sequence). V lost 8 bases to trimming and J lost 3 bases, with 6 bases between them. The CDR3 nucleotides are TGTGCCAGTGGGCGAACAGATACGCAGTATTTT. It specifies CASGRTDTQYF.

This clone was detected only a few times. The chain links TRBV6-1 to TRBJ1-5; 7 bases line up with TRBD1. The V and J ends lost 5 bases and 9 bases, in that order; junction bases with no gene match: 7. Germline V gene data show CDR1 as MNHNS and CDR2 as SASEGT. CDR3 length: 13 amino acids. The CDR3 DNA is TGTGCCAGCAGTATACAGGGGACGGGGCCCCAGCATTTT. This encodes CASSIQGTGPQHF.

This chain uses TRBV30 with TRBJ2-6, with 11 bases matching TRBD1. Germline V gives CDR1 GTSNPN, CDR2 SVGIG (reference sequence). The CDR3 has 18 residues. V lost 0 bases, J lost 2 bases, and 6 bases stayed unmatched. The CDR3 protein is CAWSVLWDRGTGANVLTF. In DNA form, the CDR3 reads TGTGCCTGGAGTGTACTTTGGGACAGGGGGACTGGGGCCAACGTCCTGACTTTC.

This chain connects TRBV6-6 to TRBJ1-6, with a tentative D call TRBD1 (5 bases). The ends were cut back, 5 bases at V and 9 bases at J, with 11 bases in the middle. The CDR3 runs 13 residues. Per the germline V gene, CDR1 is MNHNY and CDR2 is SVGAGI (reference sequence). The CDR3 region is CASSTGTGSPLHF. For the CDR3, the DNA is TGTGCCAGCAGTACCGGGACTGGTTCACCCCTCCACTTT.

J is TRBJ1-5 and V is TRBV21-1. TRBV21-1 is a pseudogene. CDR3 length: 12 amino acids. CDR3 sequence (DNA): TGTGCCAGCAGCTCTCCCCCCTTCCCCCAGCATTTT. Translated, it gives CASSSPPFPQHF.

V and J are TRBV5-5 and TRBJ1-1, with 7 bases that match TRBD1. V trimming: 4 bases; J trimming: 3 bases; junction bases outside the gene matches: 9. The CDR3 runs 15 residues. The V gene's germline CDR1 is SGHKS and CDR2 YYEKEE (reference sequence). CDR3 amino acids: CASSRRQGEDTEAFF. Written as DNA, the CDR3 is TGTGCCAGCAGCCGACGACAGGGCGAGGACACTGAAGCTTTCTTT.

This clone has a handful of counts. This chain connects TRBV21-1 to TRBJ1-6; the table's TRBD1 call for D was not verified on the DNA. TRBV21-1 is assigned pseudogene status. The CDR3 length is 14 residues. The CDR3 spells CASPRTGKDSPLHF. CDR3 bases: TGTGCCAGCCCCCGGACAGGGAAGGATTCACCCCTCCACTTT.

The sample holds one count of this clone. The chain recombines TRBV4-1 with TRBJ1-2; D ambiguous. The V and J ends lost 0 bases and 0 bases respectively, with 17 bases between them. CDR1 is MGHRA, CDR2 YSYEKL, per germline. The CDR3 consists of 18 residues. Here the CDR3 reads CASSQDFPGRPSNYGYTF. CDR3 DNA: TGCGCCAGCAGCCAAGATTTCCCCGGGAGACCCTCTAACTATGGCTACACCTTC.

The chain combines TRBV5-4 with TRBJ2-1; a weak D match, TRBD1 (6 bases). The CDR3 is 15 residues long. Trimming removed 0 bases at V and 3 bases at J, with 10 bases between. Germline loops: CDR1 SGHNT, CDR2 YYREEE (reference sequence). The CDR3 bases are TGTGCCAGCAGCTTGGCACAGGGAAACTACAATGAGCAGTTCTTC. This sequence encodes CASSLAQGNYNEQFF. Full variable domain (rest looked up from reference TRBV5-4 and TRBJ2-1): ETGVTQSPTHLIKTRGQQVTLRCSSQSGHNTVSWYQQALGQGPQFIFQYYREEENGRGNFPPRFSGLQFPNYSSELNVNALELDDSALYLCASSLAQGNYNEQFFGPGTRLTVL.

This clone has only one observation. J is TRBJ2-1 and V is TRBV4-2; 7 bases line up with TRBD2. Germline values: CDR1 LGHNA, CDR2 YNFKEQ. Unmatched junction bases numbered 8, after V lost 0 bases and J lost 6 bases. This CDR3 contains 16 residues. As DNA, the CDR3 is TGTGCCAGCAGCCAAGATGGGGGGGACCTTTCCAATGAGCAGTTCTTC. Residues: CASSQDGGDLSNEQFF.

J is TRBJ1-5 and V is TRBV3-1 (or the pseudogene TRBV3-2); unclear D gene. Germline assignment: CDR1 LGHDT and CDR2 YNNKEL (reference sequence). The CDR3 is 16 residues long. V was cut by 0 bases and J by 3 bases, with 12 bases left in between. CDR3 in DNA: TGTGCCAGCAGCCAAGATGGAGGGTGGAACAATCAGCCCCAGCATTTT. It codes for CASSQDGGWNNQPQHF.

J is TRBJ2-7 and V is TRBV19, with 8 bases aligning to TRBD1. This CDR3 is 13 amino acids long. CDR1 is LNHDA and CDR2 is SQIVND in the germline V gene (reference sequence). With V trimmed by 3 bases and J by 2 bases, 0 bases remained unmatched. For the CDR3, the DNA is TGTGCCAGTAGTATGGGACAGGCCTACGAGCAGTACTTC. Its protein product is CASSMGQAYEQYF.

V is TRBV5-6 and J is TRBJ1-1; D might be TRBD1 (6 bases). Germline lookup yields CDR1 SGHDT and CDR2 YYEEEE. The CDR3 runs 15 residues. Trimming cost V 2 bases and J 1 base, with 12 bases left between them. CDR3 nucleotide sequence: TGTGCCAGCAGCTTCACAGGGCGATGGAACACTGAAGCTTTCTTT. Translating gives CASSFTGRWNTEAFF.

V and J are TRBV7-3 and TRBJ1-1, with 7 bases that match TRBD1. J lost 7 bases, V lost 3 bases, and 5 bases had no gene match. This CDR3 contains 13 residues. CDR1 SGHTA and CDR2 FQGTGA come from the germline V gene. The CDR3 protein is CASSLTGTGEAFF. The CDR3 nucleotides are TGTGCCAGCAGCTTGACAGGGACGGGTGAAGCTTTCTTT.